Here is one TCR beta chain with its context. The CDR3 is 13 amino acids. Per germline, CDR1 SGDLS and CDR2 YYNGEE. Trimming took off 3 bases at V and 3 bases at J, with 9 bases between the two ends. Measured with immunoSEQ multiplex PCR; TCRdb has only the in-frame clones, and not every one. This sample carries some 320,000 clones, about 82% of them seen once, and the ten largest clones take 1.9%. The sample originates from a study of Ad26.COV2.S vaccination and SARS-CoV-2 variants. Across the study: Into the muscle, Ad26.COV2.S was dosed once or twice, 56 days apart.

Treatment described: about 20 received Ad26.COV2.S at low or high dose, single or two shots; about five received placebo; per-sample allocation not given. Sampling took place 63 days after the first vaccine or placebo injection. The clonotype originates from a person aged 18-60 years who received the Ad26.COV2.S COVID-19 vaccine or a placebo. V and J are TRBV9 and TRBJ1-1; D might be TRBD1 (6 bases). The sequencing used peripheral blood, collected in a trial of Ad26.COV2.S vaccine versus placebo. Here the CDR3 DNA reads TGTGCCAGCAGCGGAGGACAGTACACTGAAGCTTTCTTT. It yields the protein CASSGGQYTEAFF.